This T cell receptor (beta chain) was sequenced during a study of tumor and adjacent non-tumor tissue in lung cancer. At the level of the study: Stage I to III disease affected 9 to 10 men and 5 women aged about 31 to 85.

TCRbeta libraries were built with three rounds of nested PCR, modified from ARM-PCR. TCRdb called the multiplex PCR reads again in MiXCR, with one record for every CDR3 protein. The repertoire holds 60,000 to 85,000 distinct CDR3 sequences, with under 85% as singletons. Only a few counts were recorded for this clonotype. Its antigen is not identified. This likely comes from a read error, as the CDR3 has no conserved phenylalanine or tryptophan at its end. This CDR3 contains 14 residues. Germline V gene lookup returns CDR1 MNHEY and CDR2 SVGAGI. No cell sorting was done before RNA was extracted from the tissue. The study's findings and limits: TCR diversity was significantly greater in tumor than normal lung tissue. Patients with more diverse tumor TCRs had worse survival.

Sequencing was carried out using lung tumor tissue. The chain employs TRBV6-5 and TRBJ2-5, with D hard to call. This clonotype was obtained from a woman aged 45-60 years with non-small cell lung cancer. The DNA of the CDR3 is TGTGCCAGCAGCCGTGAGTGGGGTCAAGAGACTCAGTACTGC. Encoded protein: CASSREWGQETQYC.